This T cell receptor (beta chain) was retrieved from a study of identical twins. TCRdb analysed the 5' RACE reads with MiXCR anew, one entry per CDR3 protein. The table lists more than 200,000 distinct CDR3 sequences, over 12% of them singletons. This clonotype was found a few times. Germline V CDR1 and CDR2: SGHAT, FQNNGV. The CDR3 extends over 15 amino acids. V dropped 4 bases and J dropped 4; count of bases not matched to a gene: 5. The TCR was taken from a woman in her late teens or twenties in good health. Sample: memory (CD45RO+) T cells sorted from blood. V is TRBV11-2 and J is TRBJ2-5; 11 bases agree with TRBD1. This chain's CDR3 is CASSSGQGVLETQYF. The CDR3 DNA reads TGTGCCAGCAGCTCGGGACAGGGGGTATTAGAGACCCAGTACTTC.